This T cell receptor beta chain stems from a study of blood T cell repertoires in COVID-19. Repertoires were generated with immunoSEQ multiplex PCR, while TCRdb's copy carries only in-frame clones and drops some. Of around 300,000 clones in the sample, 85% to 90% are singletons; the top ten hold 1.9%. Germline V gives CDR1 SGDLS, CDR2 YYNGEE. CDR3 size: 16 residues. J gave up 1 base and V 1 base, and 5 bases lay outside the gene matches. The rearrangement links TRBV9 to TRBJ2-5; TRBD1 agrees at 9 bases. The source is a woman aged 60-70 years who had recovered from COVID-19. Sequenced material: PBMCs or T cells enriched from blood (not recorded which). The CDR3 sequence: CASSVTGTGSQETQYF. The CDR3 DNA follows: TGTGCCAGCAGCGTAACCGGGACAGGGTCCCAAGAGACCCAGTACTTC.